This record looks at one TCR beta chain sequence and its context. Its target is unknown. Produced via immunoSEQ multiplex PCR; TCRdb's table is partial and in-frame only. The data show 150,000 to 200,000 clones, with around nine tenths seen just once and 1.4% held by the top ten. The germline CDR1 and CDR2 sequences are LGHNT and FRNRAP. Trimming removed 6 bases at V and 1 base at J, with 10 bases between. CDR3 length: 14 residues. This sample is drawn from a study of cytomegalovirus exposure and HLA in healthy donors. Findings and limits, study-wide: Researchers catalogued approximately 170 TCR beta chains as cytomegalovirus-associated. According to a subsequent analysis, TCR clusters identified in the first cohort showed a tendency to co-occur across the approximately 120 validation repertoires.

Sequenced sample: PBMCs. The genes are TRBV12-5 and TRBJ1-5; D gene ambiguous. The sequence came from a woman in her twenties or thirties in good health and CMV-seronegative. The CDR3 coding sequence is TGTGCTAGTGGACTAAACGGGAGCAATCAGCCCCAGCATTTT. Protein: CASGLNGSNQPQHF.